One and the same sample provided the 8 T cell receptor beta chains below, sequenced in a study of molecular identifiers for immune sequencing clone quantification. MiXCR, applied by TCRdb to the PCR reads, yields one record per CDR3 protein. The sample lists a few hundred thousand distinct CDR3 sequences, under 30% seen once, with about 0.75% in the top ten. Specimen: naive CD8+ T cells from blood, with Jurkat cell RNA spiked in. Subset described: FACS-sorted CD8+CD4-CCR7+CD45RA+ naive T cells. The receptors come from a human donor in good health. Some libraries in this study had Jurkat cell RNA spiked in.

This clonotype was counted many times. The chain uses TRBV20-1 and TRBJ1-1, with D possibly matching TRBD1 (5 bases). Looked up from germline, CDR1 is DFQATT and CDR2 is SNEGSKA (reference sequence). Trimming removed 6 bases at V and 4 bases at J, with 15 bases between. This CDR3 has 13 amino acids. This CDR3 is CSAPPSDSTEAFF. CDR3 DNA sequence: TGCAGTGCCCCGCCGTCCGACAGCACTGAAGCTTTCTTT.

The CDR3 coding sequence is TGTGCCAGCAGGGACCGAGAACAGGGCGTTTGGAATCAGCCCCAGCATTTT. Protein: CASRDREQGVWNQPQHF. The chain is built from TRBV6-1 and TRBJ1-5, with TRBD1 as a possible D gene (6 bases). CDR1 and CDR2 (germline): MNHNS, SASEGT. CDR3 length equals 17 residues. V was clipped by 6 bases and J by 4 bases, with 22 bases between them.

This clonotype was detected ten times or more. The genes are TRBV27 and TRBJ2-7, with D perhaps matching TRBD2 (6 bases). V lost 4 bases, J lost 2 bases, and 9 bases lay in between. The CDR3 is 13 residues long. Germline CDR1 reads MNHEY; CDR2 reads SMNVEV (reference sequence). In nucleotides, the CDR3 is TGTGCCAGCAGTTCCGGGGGTCCCTACGAGCAGTACTTC. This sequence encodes CASSSGGPYEQYF.

CDR3 in DNA: TGCGCCAGCAGCCAAGGAAATCGGAACTATGGCTACACCTTC. Protein sequence: CASSQGNRNYGYTF. The chain is built from TRBV4-1 and TRBJ1-2; unclear D gene. V was clipped by 1 base and J by 2 bases, with 8 bases between them. The CDR3 consists of 14 residues. Germline CDR1 MGHRA, CDR2 YSYEKL.

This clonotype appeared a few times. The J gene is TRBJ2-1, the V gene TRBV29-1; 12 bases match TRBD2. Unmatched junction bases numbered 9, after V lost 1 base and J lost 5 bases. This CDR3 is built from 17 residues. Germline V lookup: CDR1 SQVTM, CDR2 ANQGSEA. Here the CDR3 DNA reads TGCAGCGTTGAAGGGACTAGCGGGGCCTCTTATAACAATGAGCAGTTCTTC. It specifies CSVEGTSGASYNNEQFF.

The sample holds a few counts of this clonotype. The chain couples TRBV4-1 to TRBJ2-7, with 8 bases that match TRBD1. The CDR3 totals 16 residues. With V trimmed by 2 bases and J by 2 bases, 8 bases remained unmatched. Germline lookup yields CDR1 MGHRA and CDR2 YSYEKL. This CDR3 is CASSQNVGQVPYEQYF. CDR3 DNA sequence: TGCGCCAGCAGCCAAAATGTGGGACAGGTCCCCTACGAGCAGTACTTC.

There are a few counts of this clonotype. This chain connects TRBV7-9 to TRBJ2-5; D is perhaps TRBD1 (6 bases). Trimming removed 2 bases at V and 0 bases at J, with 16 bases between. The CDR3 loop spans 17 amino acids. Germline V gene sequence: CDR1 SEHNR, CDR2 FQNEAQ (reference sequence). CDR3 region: CASSLTGIGQNQETQYF. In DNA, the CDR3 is TGTGCCAGCAGCTTAACCGGTATTGGACAGAACCAAGAGACCCAGTACTTC.

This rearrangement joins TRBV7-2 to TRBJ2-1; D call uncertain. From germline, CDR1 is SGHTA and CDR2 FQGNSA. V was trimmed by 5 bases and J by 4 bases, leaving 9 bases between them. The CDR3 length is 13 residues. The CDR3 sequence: CASSISQYNEQFF. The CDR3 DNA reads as TGTGCCAGCAGCATATCCCAATACAATGAGCAGTTCTTC.